The sequence of this T cell receptor beta chain was determined in a study of T cell changes during pregnancy in multiple sclerosis (dated by TCRdb to about 2019). Study-wide context: In women with multiple sclerosis, the researchers looked at how the T cell repertoire shifted as pregnancy progressed.

The germline V gene (reference sequence) supplies CDR1 WNHNN and CDR2 SYGVQD. Unmatched junction bases come to 10, with V trimmed by 6 bases and J by 3 bases. The CDR3 holds 16 amino acids from the cysteine to the phenylalanine. Only CDR3 DNA is held: 48 bases, read in frame from base 1. Points on this clone: The antigen this receptor binds is unknown. Per-base quality was not reported, and no clone a single base away is much larger than it.

Libraries were built with the immunoSEQ multiplex PCR assay. TCRdb took this table from immuneACCESS and kept in-frame rearrangements with V and J called. Such tables lack part of the clones; where checked against another copy, unresolved V genes explain under half of the gap, and the rest is unexplained. Recorded for this sample are about 80,000 clones; 94% of them occurred a single time. About 0.94% of the sample goes to the ten largest clones. This TCR came from a female donor in good health, enrolled as a control in a pregnancy study. The rearranged chain carries TRBV10-1 and TRBJ1-3; TRBD1 aligns with 8 central bases. The material was peripheral blood, obtained in the second trimester of pregnancy. CDR3 loop: CASRLQGVVGGNTIYF. At the DNA level, the sequence is TGCGCCAGCAGGTTACAGGGGGTTGTTGGTGGAAACACCATATATTTT.